The 24 T cell receptor beta chains listed next were all sequenced from one sample in a study of T-cell reconstitution after alpha-beta-depleted transplantation in children. Using unique molecular identifiers, the investigators prepared the TCRbeta library. TCRdb re-derived calls from the PCR reads in MiXCR, one entry per CDR3 protein. The repertoire has about 610,000 distinct CDR3 sequences, about 10% of them found once; the top ten carry roughly 3.9%. The specimen was PBMCs from the stem cell graft donor, collected from the stem cell graft. All receptors come from a human donor who donated a stem cell graft to a child with acute myeloid leukemia.

This clonotype was seen repeatedly, ten times or more. The V gene is TRBV29-1, the J gene TRBJ1-2, with 8 bases aligning to TRBD1. This CDR3 has 15 amino acids. Germline lookup yields CDR1 SQVTM and CDR2 ANQGSEA. Trimming cost V 0 bases and J 8 bases; bases outside gene matches: 11. CDR3 protein: CSVEDPDRALEGYTF. For the CDR3, the DNA is TGCAGCGTTGAAGATCCGGACAGGGCGCTCGAGGGCTACACCTTC.

This clonotype was observed many times. The chain links TRBV7-8 to TRBJ2-3, with 10 bases lining up with TRBD2. Unmatched junction bases numbered 12, after V lost 4 bases and J lost 5 bases. This CDR3 spans 17 amino acids. Germline CDR1 and CDR2: SGHVS and FQNEAQ. Here the CDR3 DNA reads TGTGCCAGCAGCTCGCAGGGACTAGCGACCATCGAAGATACGCAGTATTTT. Its translation is CASSSQGLATIEDTQYF.

As regards this clonotype: A junction boundary mismatches the germline segment, possibly from a read error. This rearrangement joins TRBV20-1 to TRBJ2-2; TRBD2 is a possible D gene (6 bases). Germline lookup yields CDR1 DFQATT and CDR2 SNEGSKA (reference sequence). This CDR3 region has 14 residues. The CDR3 sequence: CSARGYPGYRDSLF. The CDR3 DNA sequence: TGCAGTGCTAGGGGGTACCCGGGTTATCGGGACTCGCTTTTT.

Many counts were recorded for this clonotype. This chain joins TRBV10-3 and TRBJ2-3; D is ambiguous. V was shortened by 0 bases and J by 0 bases, with 4 bases between the two germline ends. The CDR3 contains 14 residues. CDR1 and CDR2 from the germline V gene are ENHRY and SYGVKD. The CDR3 loop reads CAISESGSTDTQYF. The CDR3 DNA sequence: TGTGCCATCAGTGAGTCGGGCAGCACAGATACGCAGTATTTT.

The chain is built from TRBV6-5 and TRBJ2-5; possible D gene TRBD2, 7 bases. Trimming cost V 5 bases and J 5 bases, with 15 bases left between them. In germline, CDR1 is MNHEY, CDR2 SVGAGI. The CDR3 is 14 amino acids. CDR3 protein: CASSLLGGLETQYF. CDR3 nucleotide sequence: TGTGCCAGCAGTCTTCTCGGGGGGCTGGAGACCCAGTACTTC.

Of note for this clonotype: One end of the junction varies from germline; a read error may be responsible. V gene TRBV9 combines with J gene TRBJ2-1; D is perhaps TRBD1 or TRBD2 (6 bases each). The CDR3 has 16 residues. Germline V gives CDR1 SGDLS, CDR2 YYNGEE. The CDR3 nucleotides are TGTGCCAGCACCGTAGGAGGGGGGAGCGACTACAATGAGCAGTTCTTC. This encodes CASTVGGGSDYNEQFF.

The rearrangement links TRBV20-1 to TRBJ2-4; either TRBD1 or TRBD2 may supply D (5 bases each). Germline V lookup: CDR1 DFQATT, CDR2 SNEGSKA (reference sequence). The CDR3 sequence is 16 residues long. The V end was cut by 3 bases, the J end by 1 base, with 16 bases between. The CDR3 region has the DNA TGCAGTGCTAGGGCCGGGACCCCAGGGGCCAAAAACATTCAGTACTTC. Translated, it gives CSARAGTPGAKNIQYF.

The V call is TRBV12-3 or TRBV12-4, the J call TRBJ2-7; no clear D gene. The CDR3 totals 16 residues. V lost 8 bases, J lost 0 bases, and 20 bases lay in between. Written as DNA, the CDR3 is TGTGCCAGCGCCCCAGGTGCGCTAGTCAGCTCCTACGAGCAGTACTTC. Its translation is CASAPGALVSSYEQYF.

This clonotype was seen ten or more times. This chain links TRBV10-3 with TRBJ2-1, with D possibly being TRBD1 (7 bases). The germline gives CDR1 ENHRY, CDR2 SYGVKD. Trimming left V 10 bases short and J 7 bases short, with 26 bases between. The CDR3 extends over 16 amino acids. The CDR3, as DNA: TGTGCCACCTTCGGGGGACAGATGGTGGGGATTAATGAGCAGTTCTTC. It is translated as CATFGGQMVGINEQFF.

This clonotype turned up a few times. The V call is TRBV29-1, the J call TRBJ2-7; TRBD1 is a possible D gene (6 bases). The CDR3 is 15 residues long. CDR1 and CDR2 from the germline V gene are SQVTM and ANQGSEA. The V gene lost 5 bases and the J gene lost 9 bases, with 26 bases spanning the gap. CDR3 in DNA: TGCAGCGTTCAACAGGGCCTCGGAACGAATACGTGGCAGTACTTC. It specifies CSVQQGLGTNTWQYF.

This clonotype was seen more than once but under ten times. CDR3 DNA sequence: TGCGCCAGCCACACCGGACAGGGGGCTGCTGAAAAACTGTTTTTT. Translated: CASHTGQGAAEKLFF. V and J are TRBV5-1 and TRBJ1-4; 11 bases are a match to TRBD1. CDR1 is SGHRS, CDR2 YFSETQ, per germline. This CDR3 has 15 amino acids. V trimming: 7 bases; J trimming: 7 bases; junction bases outside the gene matches: 9.

This clonotype was picked up many times. This chain uses TRBV5-1 with TRBJ2-7; 10 bases align to TRBD2. With 4 bases clipped from V and 6 bases from J, the junction kept 7 bases outside the gene matches. The CDR3 totals 14 residues. Germline loops: CDR1 SGHRS, CDR2 YFSETQ. The CDR3: CASSLGGLAFEQYF. As DNA, the CDR3 is TGCGCCAGCAGCCTGGGGGGACTAGCGTTCGAGCAGTACTTC.

This clonotype was seen only a few times. The chain is built from TRBV7-2 and TRBJ2-1, with 12 bases lining up with TRBD2. Germline assignment: CDR1 SGHTA and CDR2 FQGNSA. The ends lost 4 bases at V and 5 bases at J; junction bases unmatched: 9. This CDR3 has 17 amino acids. CDR3 residues: CASSYTGTSGPNNEQFF. The CDR3 bases are TGTGCCAGCAGCTACACCGGGACTAGCGGGCCGAACAATGAGCAGTTCTTC.

This clonotype was observed many times. V usage is TRBV9 and J usage is TRBJ2-1; D is unclear. V was pared by 2 bases and J by 7 bases, with 4 bases between. The germline V gene encodes CDR1 SGDLS and CDR2 YYNGEE. The CDR3 spans 11 residues. The CDR3 sequence: CASSVSNEQFF. In DNA, the CDR3 is TGTGCCAGCAGCGTGTCAAATGAGCAGTTCTTC. Full variable domain (outside the CDR3, taken from reference TRBV9 and TRBJ2-1): DSGVTQTPKHLITATGQRVTLRCSPRSGDLSVYWYQQSLDQGLQFLIQYYNGEERAKGNILERFSAQQFPDLHSELNLSSLELGDSALYFCASSVSNEQFFGPGTRLTVL.

Many counts were recorded for this clonotype. This chain joins TRBV10-2 and TRBJ1-3, with 8 positions matching TRBD1. This CDR3 region has 14 residues. V shed 6 bases and J 3 bases; nucleotides not matched to a gene: 4. Germline assignment: CDR1 WSHSY and CDR2 SAAADI. The CDR3 sequence: CASSRGLDGNTIYF. The CDR3 DNA follows: TGCGCCAGCAGCAGGGGGCTAGATGGAAACACCATATATTTT.

This clonotype was seen many times. This rearrangement joins TRBV6-5 to TRBJ2-1, with TRBD2 identical over 11 bases. Germline CDR1 MNHEY, CDR2 SVGAGI. Unmatched junction bases numbered 7, after V lost 4 bases and J lost 8 bases. The CDR3 consists of 15 residues. The CDR3: CASSLISGRADEQFF. CDR3 coding DNA: TGTGCCAGCAGTTTGATTAGCGGGAGGGCCGATGAGCAGTTCTTC.

This clonotype was seen ten or more times. The chain joins TRBV29-1 to TRBJ2-2; D gene ambiguous. V lost 4 bases, J lost 3 bases, and 6 bases lay in between. CDR3 length: 12 amino acids. Germline V lookup: CDR1 SQVTM, CDR2 ANQGSEA. The CDR3 loop is CSVVWDTGELFF. The CDR3, as DNA: TGCAGCGTTGTCTGGGACACCGGGGAGCTGTTTTTT.

The CDR3 reads CASSQEGWREDETQYF. The CDR3 DNA reads as TGTGCCAGCAGCCAAGAGGGATGGCGGGAGGATGAGACCCAGTACTTC. The J gene is TRBJ2-5, the V gene TRBV4-2, with TRBD2 matching over 8 bases. The CDR3 length is 16 residues. The germline gives CDR1 LGHNA, CDR2 YNFKEQ. V lost 0 bases and J lost 5; bases outside the gene matches: 8.

This clonotype was seen ten or more times. The chain links TRBV20-1 to TRBJ1-5, with 9 bases identical to TRBD1. Germline V gives CDR1 DFQATT, CDR2 SNEGSKA (reference sequence). With V trimmed by 1 base and J by 1 base, 2 bases remained unmatched. The CDR3 runs to 15 residues. This CDR3 reads CSARGDRESNQPQHF. In nucleotides, the CDR3 is TGCAGTGCTAGAGGGGACAGGGAAAGCAATCAGCCCCAGCATTTT.

The V call is TRBV28, the J call TRBJ1-5; 7 nucleotides align to TRBD1. CDR1 and CDR2 from the germline V gene are MDHEN and SYDVKM. CDR3 length: 15 residues. V was clipped by 10 bases and J by 4 bases; unmatched bases: 13. The CDR3 DNA reads TGTGCCACCACTTCGGACGGACAGGTAAATCAGCCCCAGCATTTT. This gives the protein CATTSDGQVNQPQHF.

On this clonotype: Being one base from a much bigger clone, this may be a read error. The conserved closing phenylalanine or tryptophan is absent in this CDR3, likely reflecting a read error. This chain uses TRBV20-1 with TRBJ2-7, with TRBD2 identical over 9 bases. The CDR3 length is 13 residues. Germline V gene data show CDR1 as DFQATT and CDR2 as SNEGSKA (reference sequence). V was pared by 6 bases and J by 5 bases, with 8 bases of the junction left unmatched. CDR3 in amino acids: CSAQSGRNDEQYY. The CDR3 DNA sequence: TGCAGTGCCCAAAGCGGGAGGAACGACGAGCAGTACTAC.

This clonotype was recorded a few times. The chain employs TRBV20-1 and TRBJ1-5, with no clear D. The CDR3 consists of 12 residues. Trimming pared 1 base from V and 6 bases from J, leaving 7 bases between. CDR1 DFQATT and CDR2 SNEGSKA come from the germline V gene (reference sequence). The CDR3 reads CSARGSLQPQHF. The CDR3 nucleotides read TGCAGTGCTAGAGGTTCGCTTCAGCCCCAGCATTTT.

This clonotype appeared many times. One end of the junction is discordant with germline, which a read error may explain. The chain joins TRBV5-1 to TRBJ2-2; 9 bases map to TRBD1. This CDR3 has 15 amino acids. Germline CDR1 SGHRS, CDR2 YFSETQ. Here the CDR3 reads CASSPTGGNTGELFF. CDR3 DNA sequence: TGTGCCAGCAGCCCGACAGGGGGTAACACCGGGGAGCTGTTTTTT.

The V gene is TRBV20-1, the J gene TRBJ2-5, with D possibly called TRBD1 or TRBD2 (5 bases each). The CDR3 is 14 residues long. Germline V gene lookup returns CDR1 DFQATT and CDR2 SNEGSKA (reference sequence). Trimming cost V 1 base and J 4 bases, with 13 bases left between them. The CDR3 DNA is TGCAGTGCTAGAGTAACGGGACGGCCAGAGACCCAGTACTTC. Its translation: CSARVTGRPETQYF.